This T cell receptor (beta chain) was retrieved from a study of blood T cell repertoires in COVID-19. Across the whole study: Both acute and convalescent COVID-19 samples were obtained from the United States, Italy and Spain. PBMCs, B-cell-depleted T cells, or T cells provided the cDNA or gDNA that made up the material.

The table lists this clone with a few counts. V was trimmed by 3 bases and J by 3 bases, leaving 14 bases between them. Germline lookup yields CDR1 SEHNR and CDR2 FQNEAQ (reference sequence). This CDR3 comprises 15 residues. In the original processing: Reference gene primer amplification yielded estimated nucleated cell counts. Some clones are missing from TCRdb's copy, which holds only in-frame ones; the method was immunoSEQ multiplex PCR. V and J calls and clone size are as listed in that table; D and trimming were resolved from the DNA. The sample contains around 260,000 clones, 70% to 90% of which appear only once.

Sequenced input: peripheral blood. V usage is TRBV7-9 and J usage is TRBJ1-1; D might be TRBD1 (6 bases). The clonotype was recovered from a man aged 25-45 years with active or convalescent COVID-19. The CDR3 DNA reads TGTGCCAGCAGCTTGGGTACAGGGACCTACACTGAAGCTTTCTTT. Translated, it gives CASSLGTGTYTEAFF.